A single TCR beta chain is shown here with its context. These data belong to a study of T cell changes during pregnancy in multiple sclerosis. Repertoires were generated with immunoSEQ multiplex PCR, while TCRdb's copy carries only in-frame clones and drops some. The data contain 85,000 to 100,000 clones, 80% to 95% of them singletons. V trimming: 2 bases; J trimming: 4 bases; junction bases outside the gene matches: 1. In germline, CDR1 is SGHNT, CDR2 YENEEA. This CDR3 has 15 amino acids. This chain uses TRBV11-3 with TRBJ2-1; 11 nucleotides line up with TRBD2. The material was peripheral blood, obtained in the first trimester of pregnancy. The sequence came from a female donor with multiple sclerosis, enrolled in a pregnancy study. CDR3 coding DNA: TGTGCCAGCAGCTTATGGACTAGCGGGTACAATGAGCAGTTCTTC. Protein sequence: CASSLWTSGYNEQFF.